These 27 T cell receptor beta chains were sequenced from one sample in a study of T cells in Graves' hyperthyroidism and ophthalmopathy (dated by TCRdb to about 2019). Library preparation employed multiplex PCR. Sequencing was performed on an Illumina HiSeq 2000. The TCR beta CDR3 regions were amplified from RNA transcripts. For the first round of RT-PCR on the TCR CDR3, the HTBI primer set was used together with the Qiagen OneStep RT-PCR kit. TCRdb's own reprocessing of the public reads used fastp at Q25 and MiXCR and kept productive beta chains. Rows matching on CDR3 protein sequence are summarized as one entry with the most common DNA and genes. Across this sample there are some 720,000 distinct CDR3 sequences, with approximately 16% seen only once. Of the sample, under 10% is held by the ten largest clones. Sequencing was done on a sample of blood. Receptors were obtained from a young man with Graves' hyperthyroidism.

Of note for this clonotype: In this CDR3 the conserved last residue, phenylalanine or tryptophan, is missing, so a read error is likely. The rearrangement joins TRBV12-3 or TRBV12-4 to TRBJ2-1; tentatively, D is TRBD1 (5 bases). The CDR3 sequence is 18 residues long. Trimming took 6 bases from V and 1 from J, leaving 22 bases between them. CDR3 DNA sequence: TGTGCCAGCAGCCTACCTCCTGGGCAGGGTGGTTCCTACAATGAGCAGTTCCTC. It codes for CASSLPPGQGGSYNEQFL.

This chain joins TRBV6-1 and TRBJ2-2; 10 positions match TRBD2. This CDR3 spans 16 amino acids. The junction had 7 bases not matched to a gene; V was cut back by 5 bases and J by 4 bases. The germline V gene has CDR1 MNHNS and CDR2 SASEGT. The CDR3 DNA follows: TGTGCCAGCAGTCACGAAGCGGGAGGGGGCACCGGGGAGCTGTTTTTT. Its protein product is CASSHEAGGGTGELFF.

This clonotype has a count of ten or more. CDR3 bases: TGTGCCAGCATCAAGACAGGGGGGAAGACTGAAGCTTTCTTT. Its translation is CASIKTGGKTEAFF. The J gene is TRBJ1-1, the V gene TRBV12-3 or TRBV12-4; 9 nucleotides agree with TRBD1. V shed 7 bases and J 5 bases; nucleotides not matched to a gene: 8. The CDR3 has 14 residues.

The rearrangement uses TRBV13 and TRBJ2-2; TRBD2 agrees at 7 bases. The V gene end was trimmed by 4 bases and the J gene end by 0 bases; junction bases not matched to a gene: 2. CDR1 is PRHDT, CDR2 FYEKMQ, per germline (reference sequence). The CDR3 is made up of 15 amino acids. The CDR3 coding sequence is TGTGCCAGCAGCTCTAGCGGAGCGAACACCGGGGAGCTGTTTTTT. Translating gives CASSSSGANTGELFF.

The rearrangement joins TRBV6-9 to TRBJ2-7; D might be TRBD1 (6 bases). Germline V lookup: CDR1 MNHGY, CDR2 SVAAGI. This CDR3 is 12 amino acids long. Trimming stripped 6 bases from V and 7 bases from J, with 13 bases between. The CDR3 is CASRFSRGEQYF. As DNA, the CDR3 is TGTGCCAGCAGGTTTTCGAGGGGGGAGCAGTACTTC.

This clonotype was seen a handful of times. The chain uses TRBV30 and TRBJ2-7; TRBD1 matches at 9 bases. There are 13 residues in the CDR3. CDR1 GTSNPN and CDR2 SVGIG come from the germline V gene (reference sequence). The V segment lost 8 bases and the J segment 3 bases; nucleotides outside the gene matches: 8. Here the CDR3 DNA reads TGTGCCGGAGGGACAGGGTCCAGCTACGAGCAGTACTTC. This codes for CAGGTGSSYEQYF.

The V gene is TRBV2, the J gene TRBJ1-5; D remains ambiguous. Germline CDR1 is SNHLY and CDR2 is FYNNEI. This CDR3 has 13 amino acids. The V end was cut by 7 bases, the J end by 9 bases, with 16 bases between. The CDR3 region has the DNA TGTGCCAGCATTGCGGACCTCACGCTGCCCCAGCATTTT. Its translation is CASIADLTLPQHF. Using reference TRBV2 and TRBJ1-5 for the parts outside the CDR3, the full variable domain is EPEVTQTPSHQVTQMGQEVILRCVPISNHLYFYWYRQILGQKVEFLVSFYNNEISEKSEIFDDQFSVERPDGSNFTLKIRSTKLEDSAMYFCASIADLTLPQHFGDGTRLSIL.

The chain employs TRBV29-1 and TRBJ2-1; D unresolved. Trimming cost V 8 bases and J 3 bases, with 11 bases left between them. Germline CDR1 is SQVTM and CDR2 is ANQGSEA. The CDR3 is 12 residues long. CDR3 DNA sequence: TGCAGCACCGCTGGAGACTACAATGAGCAGTTCTTC. This sequence encodes CSTAGDYNEQFF.

The V call is TRBV30, the J call TRBJ2-7; 9 nucleotides line up with TRBD1. Trimming at V came to 3 bases and at J to 6 bases, leaving 9 bases not matched to a gene. The CDR3 extends over 14 amino acids. The germline V gene has CDR1 GTSNPN and CDR2 SVGIG (reference sequence). CDR3 sequence: CAWSSGTGWSEQYF. For the CDR3, the DNA is TGTGCCTGGAGCTCCGGGACAGGGTGGAGCGAGCAGTACTTC.

This chain joins TRBV5-4 and TRBJ2-3, with D possibly being TRBD1 or TRBD2 (5 bases each). This CDR3 spans 16 amino acids. Trimming took 2 bases from V and 2 from J, leaving 15 bases between them. Looked up from germline, CDR1 is SGHNT and CDR2 is YYREEE (reference sequence). This chain's CDR3 is CASSFGSRGYTDTQYF. The CDR3 region has the DNA TGTGCCAGCAGCTTCGGTTCCCGGGGCTACACAGATACGCAGTATTTT.

This chain joins TRBV28 and TRBJ2-1; 12 bases agree with TRBD1. After removal of 2 bases from V and 0 bases from J, the junction contained 20 bases not matched to a gene. CDR1 is MDHEN, CDR2 SYDVKM, per germline. The length of the CDR3 is 23 residues. The CDR3 protein is CASSLPKPGQGAALSGSYNEQFF. The CDR3 bases are TGTGCCAGCAGTTTACCCAAGCCGGGACAGGGGGCGGCCCTGAGTGGCTCCTACAATGAGCAGTTCTTC.

In DNA form, the CDR3 reads TGCAGTGCTGGAAGGAGCGGGAGGGACTACAATGAGCAGTTCTTC. Protein sequence: CSAGRSGRDYNEQFF. V and J are TRBV20-1 and TRBJ2-1, with TRBD2 identical over 10 bases. This CDR3 spans 15 amino acids. Germline loops: CDR1 DFQATT, CDR2 SNEGSKA (reference sequence). J lost 3 bases, V lost 5 bases, and 7 bases had no gene match.

This clonotype was seen many times. J is TRBJ2-7 and V is TRBV3-1; 10 nucleotides agree with TRBD2. CDR3 length: 15 residues. The ends lost 1 base at V and 3 bases at J; junction bases unmatched: 3. Germline V gene data show CDR1 as LGHDT and CDR2 as YNNKEL (reference sequence). For the CDR3, the DNA is TGTGCCAGCAGCCAAGCTAGCGGGAGTGTCTACGAGCAGTACTTC. This translates into CASSQASGSVYEQYF.

The J gene is TRBJ2-1, the V gene TRBV20-1; no firm D call. The CDR3 covers 15 residues. Germline CDR1 and CDR2: DFQATT and SNEGSKA (reference sequence). The germline V and J ends were trimmed by 0 bases and 0 bases, with 9 bases remaining between them. The CDR3 is CSARETEISYNEQFF. The CDR3 DNA sequence: TGCAGTGCTAGAGAGACGGAGATCTCCTACAATGAGCAGTTCTTC.

This clonotype occurred many times. The chain uses TRBV7-9 and TRBJ2-1, with a weak D call TRBD2 (5 bases). This CDR3 region has 18 residues. Trimming shortened V by 5 bases and J by 0 bases, and 20 bases separated the two germline ends. The germline CDR1 and CDR2 sequences are SEHNR and FQNEAQ (reference sequence). CDR3 bases: TGTGCCAGCAGCACCGGAGGAGGCGGCTACAGCTCCTACAATGAGCAGTTCTTC. Protein: CASSTGGGGYSSYNEQFF.

To note about this clonotype: A read error is possible here, since a much larger clone lies one base away. J is TRBJ2-7 and V is TRBV28; D is tentatively TRBD1 or TRBD2 (6 bases each). The DNA end favors TRBJ2-1, so the J call may be wrong. The CDR3 is 15 amino acids. CDR1 is MDHEN, CDR2 SYDVKM, per germline. The chain's CDR3 is CASRPGALAGYEQFF. Written as DNA, the CDR3 is TGTGCCAGCAGACCGGGGGCCTTGGCGGGCTACGAGCAGTTCTTC.

V and J are TRBV4-1 and TRBJ1-2; no clear D. Between the trimmed V and J ends, which lost 3 bases and 0 bases, there was a span of 14 bases. CDR1 and CDR2 (germline): MGHRA, YSYEKL. The CDR3 consists of 16 residues. This CDR3 reads CASSHHGTKANYGYTF. The CDR3 DNA is TGCGCCAGCAGCCACCACGGCACGAAAGCTAACTATGGCTACACCTTC.

This clonotype was recorded a few times. The gene calls are TRBV10-2 and TRBJ2-3; TRBD1 agrees at 9 bases. V dropped 7 bases and J dropped 1; count of bases not matched to a gene: 6. Germline V gene sequence: CDR1 WSHSY, CDR2 SAAADI. The CDR3 is 15 residues long. The CDR3: CASTPWDRGTDTQYF. In nucleotides, the CDR3 is TGCGCCAGCACCCCCTGGGACAGGGGCACAGATACGCAGTATTTT.

This clonotype was observed at least ten times. The chain has TRBV7-9 and TRBJ2-1; D possibly matches TRBD1 or TRBD2 (5 bases each). With 1 base removed from V and 8 bases from J, the gap between germline ends came to 12 bases. Germline V gene data show CDR1 as SEHNR and CDR2 as FQNEAQ (reference sequence). This CDR3 has 14 amino acids. CDR3 amino acids: CASSLVGEGHEQFF. The CDR3 bases are TGTGCCAGCAGCTTAGTAGGCGAGGGACATGAGCAGTTCTTC.

The chain couples TRBV2 to TRBJ1-6, with TRBD1 as a possible D gene (5 bases). This CDR3 region has 16 residues. CDR1 is SNHLY and CDR2 is FYNNEI in the germline V gene. The V gene lost 1 base and the J gene lost 8 bases, with 15 bases spanning the gap. CDR3 in amino acids: CASSEDRGGSHSPLHF. The DNA for the CDR3 is TGTGCCAGCAGTGAAGATCGGGGGGGTTCCCATTCACCCCTCCACTTT.

The chain joins TRBV12-5 to TRBJ1-1; D perhaps matches TRBD1 (6 bases). The germline V and J ends were trimmed by 3 bases and 4 bases, with 12 bases remaining between them. Germline V gene data show CDR1 as LGHNT and CDR2 as FRNRAP. The CDR3 loop spans 14 amino acids. CDR3 region: CASGFGGPPTEAFF. In nucleotides, the CDR3 is TGTGCTAGTGGTTTTGGGGGCCCACCCACTGAAGCTTTCTTT.

This clonotype was counted at least ten times. The chain links TRBV7-2 to TRBJ2-3; either TRBD1 or TRBD2 may fit D (5 bases each). The CDR3 spans 16 residues. Germline-derived CDR1 and CDR2 are SGHTA and FQGNSA. The ends were cut back, 7 bases at V and 3 bases at J, with 20 bases in the middle. In DNA form, the CDR3 reads TGTGCCAGCACTCCGGGATTTTCGGGACCGACAGATACGCAGTATTTT. Translating gives CASTPGFSGPTDTQYF.

This clonotype has more than one count but fewer than ten. This may come from a read error, since a much larger clone is one base off. V usage is TRBV28 and J usage is TRBJ2-7; TRBD2 matches at 14 bases. Germline CDR1 MDHEN, CDR2 SYDVKM. This CDR3 has 16 amino acids. The DNA for the CDR3 is TGTGCCAACAGTTCCGCCGGGACTAGCGGGAGCTACGAGCAGTACTTC. Protein product: CANSSAGTSGSYEQYF.

Details on this clonotype: This may arise from a read error, as a much more abundant clone is one base away. V is TRBV11-2 and J is TRBJ2-7; TRBD2 is a possible D gene (6 bases). This CDR3 region has 14 residues. In germline, CDR1 is SGHAT, CDR2 FQNNGV. CDR3 nucleotide sequence: TGTGCCAGCAGCTTAGAGGGGGGTGGCTACGAGCAGCACTTC. This gives the protein CASSLEGGGYEQHF.

The chain carries TRBV7-9 and TRBJ2-5, with no clear D. CDR3 length: 15 residues. V lost 1 base to trimming and J lost 1 base, with 10 bases between them. Germline values: CDR1 SEHNR, CDR2 FQNEAQ (reference sequence). CDR3 in DNA: TGTGCCAGCAGCTTAGGGCAGCAGCGCCAAGAGACCCAGTACTTC. It codes for CASSLGQQRQETQYF. Variable domain in full (rest from reference TRBV7-9 and TRBJ2-5): DTGVSQNPRHKITKRGQNVTFRCDPISEHNRLYWYRQTLGQGPEFLTYFQNEAQLEKSRLLSDRFSAERPKGSFSTLEIQRTEQGDSAMYLCASSLGQQRQETQYFGPGTRLLVL.

This clonotype has ten or more counts. The chain has TRBV6-5 and TRBJ2-5; maybe TRBD2 (6 bases). Germline assignment: CDR1 MNHEY and CDR2 SVGAGI. The V gene lost 2 bases and the J gene lost 5 bases, with 15 bases spanning the gap. The length of the CDR3 is 15 residues. Here the CDR3 DNA reads TGTGCCAGCAGTTACGTCGGTCTAGCGAGCGAGACCCAGTACTTC. It is translated as CASSYVGLASETQYF.

This clonotype was observed a handful of times. The chain recombines TRBV27 with TRBJ1-5; D is ambiguous. The germline V gene encodes CDR1 MNHEY and CDR2 SMNVEV (reference sequence). This CDR3 spans 15 amino acids. Trimming took off 4 bases at V and 3 bases at J, with 13 bases between the two ends. The CDR3 here is CASSSLRSFNQPQHF. CDR3 bases: TGTGCCAGCAGTTCATTAAGGTCGTTCAATCAGCCCCAGCATTTT.